This is a list of T cell receptor beta chains from one sample in a study of CD8+ T cells in alopecia areata. The data were produced by immunoSEQ multiplex PCR, yet TCRdb's version contains in-frame clones alone and is incomplete. The sample lists around 250,000 clones, roughly two thirds occurring once. This specimen was CD4+ T cells sorted from blood, taken at week 0. The receptors stem from a human donor with alopecia areata. Each CDR3 is given with its conserved first and last residue. Each record gives: V gene, D gene, clone size, J gene, CDR3 DNA, CDR3 protein. A D gene is named only where the DNA matches it firmly. The listing skips clone size in some rows; elsewhere it reads once, few, many or a size class.

V: TRBV30
D: NA
size: NA
J: TRBJ1-1
DNA: TGTGCCTGGAGTGTTTTCAGGCTAGGATATGGGGCGGCGGGCCCTGAAGCTTTCTTT
CDR3: CAWSVFRLGYGAAGPEAFF

V: TRBV30
D: NA
size: NA
J: TRBJ1-5
DNA: TGTGCCTGGACACGGTCTGGTCAGCCCCAGCATTTT
CDR3: CAWTRSGQPQHF

V: TRBV25-1
D: NA
size: once
J: TRBJ1-1
DNA: TGTGCCAGCAGTGTCCGGGACACCGGTATGACTGAAGCTTTCTTT
CDR3: CASSVRDTGMTEAFF

V: TRBV10-3
D: TRBD1
size: NA
J: TRBJ2-7
DNA: TGTGCCATCAGGCCGGGACAGGGGACCGAGCAGTACTTC
CDR3: CAIRPGQGTEQYF

V: TRBV4-3
D: TRBD2
size: NA
J: TRBJ2-1
DNA: TGCGCCAGCAGCCAAGATAATCTAGCGGGGGTCAATGAGCAGTTCTTC
CDR3: CASSQDNLAGVNEQFF

V: TRBV5-1
D: NA
size: NA
J: TRBJ1-2
DNA: TGCGCCAGCACTACACGCTCCCTTGGCGGCTACACCTTC
CDR3: CASTTRSLGGYTF

V: TRBV9
D: NA
size: NA
J: TRBJ1-2
DNA: TGTGCCAGCAGCGTACCCGGGTCCGGCTACACCTTC
CDR3: CASSVPGSGYTF

V: TRBV11-2
D: NA
size: NA
J: TRBJ2-7
DNA: TGTGCCAGCAGCTCCCCTCGCCAGGGCACCGAGCAGTACTTC
CDR3: CASSSPRQGTEQYF

V: TRBV20-1
D: NA
size: NA
J: TRBJ1-4
DNA: TGCAGTGCTAGAGATAACCCGGAACTGTTTTTT
CDR3: CSARDNPELFF

V: TRBV30
D: NA
size: NA
J: TRBJ2-4
DNA: TGTGCCTACGACTCTGGTAGGACCTTCTACGCGGGACAGAAAACCAAAAACATTCAGTACTTC
CDR3: CAYDSGRTFYAGQKTKNIQYF

V: TRBV10-3
D: NA
size: few
J: TRBJ2-3
DNA: TGTGCCATCAGTGAGTCGAGGGCGGGCCGATCCACAGATACGCAGTATTTT
CDR3: CAISESRAGRSTDTQYF

V: TRBV9
D: NA
size: few
J: TRBJ2-1
DNA: TGTGCCAGCAGCGCCGAGACAGTCTCCTACAATGAGCAGTTCTTC
CDR3: CASSAETVSYNEQFF

V: TRBV7-2
D: NA
size: NA
J: TRBJ2-7
DNA: TGTGCCAGCAGCCGTGGACCGGTGAGCTCCTACGAGCAGTACTTC
CDR3: CASSRGPVSSYEQYF

V: TRBV5-1
D: NA
size: NA
J: TRBJ1-6
DNA: TGCGCCAGCAGCGAGGACAGCATTGCCCATAATTCACCCCTCCACTTT
CDR3: CASSEDSIAHNSPLHF